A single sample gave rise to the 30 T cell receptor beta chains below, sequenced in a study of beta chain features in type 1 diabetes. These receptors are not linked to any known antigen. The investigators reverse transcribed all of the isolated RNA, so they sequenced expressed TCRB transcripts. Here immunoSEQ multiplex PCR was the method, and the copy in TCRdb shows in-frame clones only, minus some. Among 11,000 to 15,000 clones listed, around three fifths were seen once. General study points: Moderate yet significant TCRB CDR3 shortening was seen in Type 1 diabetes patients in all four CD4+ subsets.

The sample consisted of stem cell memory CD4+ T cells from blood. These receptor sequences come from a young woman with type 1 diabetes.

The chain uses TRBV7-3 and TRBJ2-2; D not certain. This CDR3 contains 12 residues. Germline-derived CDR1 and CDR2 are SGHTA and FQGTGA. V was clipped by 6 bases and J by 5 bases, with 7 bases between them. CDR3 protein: CASRGSTGELFF. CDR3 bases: TGTGCCAGCAGGGGCTCTACCGGGGAGCTGTTTTTT.

The CDR3 coding sequence is TGTGCCAGCAGTTACGCTCCCCAGCGTGAACTGTTTTTT. This encodes CASSYAPQRELFF. The V and J genes are TRBV6-5 and TRBJ1-4; D ambiguous. The ends were cut back, 2 bases at V and 12 bases at J, with 13 bases in the middle. CDR1 and CDR2 (germline): MNHEY, SVGAGI. The CDR3 is made up of 13 amino acids.

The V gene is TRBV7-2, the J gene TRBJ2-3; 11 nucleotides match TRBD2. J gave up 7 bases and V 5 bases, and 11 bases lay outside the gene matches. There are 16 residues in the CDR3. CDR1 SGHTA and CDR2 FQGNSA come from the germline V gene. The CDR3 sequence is CASSRWGIAGGNTQYF. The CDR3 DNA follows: TGTGCCAGCAGCCGCTGGGGGATAGCGGGGGGGAATACGCAGTATTTT.

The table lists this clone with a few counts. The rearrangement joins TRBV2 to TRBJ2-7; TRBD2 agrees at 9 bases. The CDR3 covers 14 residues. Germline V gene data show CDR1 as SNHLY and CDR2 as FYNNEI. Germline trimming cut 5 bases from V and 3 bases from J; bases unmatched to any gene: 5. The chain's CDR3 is CASSRASGNYEQYF. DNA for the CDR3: TGTGCCAGCAGTCGGGCTAGCGGGAACTACGAGCAGTACTTC.

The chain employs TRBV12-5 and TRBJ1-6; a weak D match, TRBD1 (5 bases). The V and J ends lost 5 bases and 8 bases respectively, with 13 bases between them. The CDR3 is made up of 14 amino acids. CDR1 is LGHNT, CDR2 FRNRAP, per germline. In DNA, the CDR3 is TGTGCTAGTGGTCTAGAGTTCAGGGATTCACCCCTCCACTTT. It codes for CASGLEFRDSPLHF.

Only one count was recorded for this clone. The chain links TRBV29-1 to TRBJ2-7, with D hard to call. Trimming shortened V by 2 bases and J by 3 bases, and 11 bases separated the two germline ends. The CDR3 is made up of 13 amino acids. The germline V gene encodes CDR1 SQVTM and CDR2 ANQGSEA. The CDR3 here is CSVERGQDYEQYF. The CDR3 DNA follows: TGCAGCGTTGAACGTGGGCAGGACTACGAGCAGTACTTC.

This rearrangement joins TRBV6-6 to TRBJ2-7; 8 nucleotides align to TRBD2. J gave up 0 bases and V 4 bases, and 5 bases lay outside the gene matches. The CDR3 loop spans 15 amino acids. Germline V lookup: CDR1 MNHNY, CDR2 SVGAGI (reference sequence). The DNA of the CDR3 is TGTGCCAGCAGTTTCGGGGGGGGGAGCTCCTACGAGCAGTACTTC. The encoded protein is CASSFGGGSSYEQYF.

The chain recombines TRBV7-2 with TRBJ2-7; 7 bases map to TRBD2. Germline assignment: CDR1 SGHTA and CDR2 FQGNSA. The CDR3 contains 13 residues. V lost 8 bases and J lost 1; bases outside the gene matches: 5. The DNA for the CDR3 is TGTGCCAGCGCAGCCGGGGGGTCCTACGAGCAGTACTTC. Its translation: CASAAGGSYEQYF.

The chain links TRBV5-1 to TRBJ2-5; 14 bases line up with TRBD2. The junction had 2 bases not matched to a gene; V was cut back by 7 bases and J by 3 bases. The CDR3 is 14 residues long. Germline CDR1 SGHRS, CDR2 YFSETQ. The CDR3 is CASGLAGGKETQYF. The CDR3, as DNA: TGCGCCAGCGGACTAGCGGGAGGAAAAGAGACCCAGTACTTC. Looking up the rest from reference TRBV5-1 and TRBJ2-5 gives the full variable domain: KAGVTQTPRYLIKTRGQQVTLSCSPISGHRSVSWYQQTPGQGLQFLFEYFSETQRNKGNFPGRFSGRQFSNSRSEMNVSTLELGDSALYLCASGLAGGKETQYFGPGTRLLVL.

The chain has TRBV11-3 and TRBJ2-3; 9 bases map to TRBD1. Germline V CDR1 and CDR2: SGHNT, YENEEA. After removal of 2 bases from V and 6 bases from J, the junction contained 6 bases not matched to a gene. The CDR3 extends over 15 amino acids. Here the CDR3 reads CASSLPGTGSDTQYF. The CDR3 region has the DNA TGTGCCAGCAGCTTACCCGGGACAGGGTCGGATACGCAGTATTTT.

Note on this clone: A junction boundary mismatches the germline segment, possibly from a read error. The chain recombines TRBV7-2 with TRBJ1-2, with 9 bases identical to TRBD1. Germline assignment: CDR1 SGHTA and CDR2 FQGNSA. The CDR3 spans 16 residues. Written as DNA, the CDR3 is TGTGCCAGCAGCTTAGCAGGACAGGGGAGGGACTATGGCCACACCTTC. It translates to CASSLAGQGRDYGHTF. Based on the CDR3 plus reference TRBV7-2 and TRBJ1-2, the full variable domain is GAGVSQSPSNKVTEKGKDVELRCDPISGHTALYWYRQSLGQGLEFLIYFQGNSAPDKSGLPSDRFSAERTGGSVSTLTIQRTQQEDSAVYLCASSLAGQGRDYGHTFGSGTRLTVV.

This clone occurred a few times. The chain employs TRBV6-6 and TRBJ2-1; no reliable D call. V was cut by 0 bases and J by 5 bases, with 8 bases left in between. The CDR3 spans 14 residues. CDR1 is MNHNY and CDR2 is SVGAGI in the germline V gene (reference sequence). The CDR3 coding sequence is TGTGCCAGCAGTTACTCGAACGGAGACAATGAGCAGTTCTTC. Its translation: CASSYSNGDNEQFF.

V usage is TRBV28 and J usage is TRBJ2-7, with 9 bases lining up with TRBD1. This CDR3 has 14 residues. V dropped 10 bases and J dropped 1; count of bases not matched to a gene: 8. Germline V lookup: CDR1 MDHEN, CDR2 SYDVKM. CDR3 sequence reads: CAINSGTGSYEQYF. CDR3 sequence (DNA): TGTGCCATCAACTCCGGGACAGGGTCCTACGAGCAGTACTTC.

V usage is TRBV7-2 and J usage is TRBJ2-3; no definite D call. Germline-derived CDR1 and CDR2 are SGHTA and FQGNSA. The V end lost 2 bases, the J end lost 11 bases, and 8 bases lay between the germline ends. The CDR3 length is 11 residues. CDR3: CASSLTTGQYF. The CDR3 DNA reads TGTGCCAGCAGCTTAACCACGGGGCAGTATTTT.

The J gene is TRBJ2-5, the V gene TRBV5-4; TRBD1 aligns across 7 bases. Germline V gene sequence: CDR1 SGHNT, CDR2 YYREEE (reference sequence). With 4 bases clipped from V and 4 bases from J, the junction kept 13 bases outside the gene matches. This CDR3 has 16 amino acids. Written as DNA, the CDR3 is TGTGCCAGCAGCCAAGGGGATAGGGGGCTTCGAGAGACCCAGTACTTC. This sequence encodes CASSQGDRGLRETQYF.

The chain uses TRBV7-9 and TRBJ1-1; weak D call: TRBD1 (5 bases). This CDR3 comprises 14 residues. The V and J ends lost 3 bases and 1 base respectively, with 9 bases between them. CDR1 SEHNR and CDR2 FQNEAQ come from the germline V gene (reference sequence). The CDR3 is CASSFGGGNTEAFF. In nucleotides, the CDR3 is TGTGCCAGCAGCTTCGGGGGAGGGAACACTGAAGCTTTCTTT.

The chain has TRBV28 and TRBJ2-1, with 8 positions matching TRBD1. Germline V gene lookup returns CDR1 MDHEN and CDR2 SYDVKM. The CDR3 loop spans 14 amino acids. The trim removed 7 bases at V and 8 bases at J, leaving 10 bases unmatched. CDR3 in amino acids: CASKMAGGRDEQFF. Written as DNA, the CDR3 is TGTGCCAGCAAAATGGCAGGGGGCAGGGATGAGCAGTTCTTC.

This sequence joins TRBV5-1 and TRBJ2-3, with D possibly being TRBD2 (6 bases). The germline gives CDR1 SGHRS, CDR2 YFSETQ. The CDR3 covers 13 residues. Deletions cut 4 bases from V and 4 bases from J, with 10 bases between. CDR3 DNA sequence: TGCGCCAGCAGCCACGGAGGGGCAGATACGCAGTATTTT. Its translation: CASSHGGADTQYF. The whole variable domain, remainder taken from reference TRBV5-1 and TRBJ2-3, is KAGVTQTPRYLIKTRGQQVTLSCSPISGHRSVSWYQQTPGQGLQFLFEYFSETQRNKGNFPGRFSGRQFSNSRSEMNVSTLELGDSALYLCASSHGGADTQYFGPGTRLTVL.

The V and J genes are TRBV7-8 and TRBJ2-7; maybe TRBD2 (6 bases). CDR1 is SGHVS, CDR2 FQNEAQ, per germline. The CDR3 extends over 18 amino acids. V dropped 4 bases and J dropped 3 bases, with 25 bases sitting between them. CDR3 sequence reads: CASSSTLSPPGLGYEQYF. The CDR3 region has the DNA TGTGCCAGCAGCTCCACCCTTTCGCCGCCGGGACTGGGCTACGAGCAGTACTTC.

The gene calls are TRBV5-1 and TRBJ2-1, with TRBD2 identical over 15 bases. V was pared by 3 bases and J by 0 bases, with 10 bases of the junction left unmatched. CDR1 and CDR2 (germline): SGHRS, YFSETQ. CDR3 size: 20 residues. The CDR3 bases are TGCGCCAGCAGCTCCAGGACTAGCGGGGGGGGTAGGGGCTCCTACAATGAGCAGTTCTTC. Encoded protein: CASSSRTSGGGRGSYNEQFF.

DNA of the CDR3: TGTGCCAGCACCGACGATCCGGGTAATGAAAAACTGTTTTTT. This encodes CASTDDPGNEKLFF. The J gene is TRBJ1-4, the V gene TRBV7-9; no firm D call. V was trimmed by 7 bases and J by 4 bases, leaving 13 bases between them. CDR1 and CDR2 (germline): SEHNR, FQNEAQ (reference sequence). The CDR3 spans 14 residues.

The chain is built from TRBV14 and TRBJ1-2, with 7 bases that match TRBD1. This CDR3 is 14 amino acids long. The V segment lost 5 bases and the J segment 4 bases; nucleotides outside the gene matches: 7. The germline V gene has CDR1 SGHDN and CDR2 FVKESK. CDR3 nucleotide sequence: TGTGCCAGCAGCTTACAGACAGGGAGCTATGGCTACACCTTC. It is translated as CASSLQTGSYGYTF.

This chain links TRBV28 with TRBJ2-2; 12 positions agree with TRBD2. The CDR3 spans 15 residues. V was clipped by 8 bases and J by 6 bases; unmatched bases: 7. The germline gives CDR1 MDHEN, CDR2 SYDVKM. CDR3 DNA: TGTGCCAGCCGAACTAGCGGGAGGCGGGCCGGGGAGCTGTTTTTT. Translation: CASRTSGRRAGELFF.

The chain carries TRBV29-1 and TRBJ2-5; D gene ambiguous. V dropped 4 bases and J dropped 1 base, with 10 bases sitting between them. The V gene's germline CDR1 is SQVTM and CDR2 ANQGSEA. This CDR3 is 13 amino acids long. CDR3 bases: TGCAGCGTTGCCTCGACACTCCAAGAGACCCAGTACTTC. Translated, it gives CSVASTLQETQYF.

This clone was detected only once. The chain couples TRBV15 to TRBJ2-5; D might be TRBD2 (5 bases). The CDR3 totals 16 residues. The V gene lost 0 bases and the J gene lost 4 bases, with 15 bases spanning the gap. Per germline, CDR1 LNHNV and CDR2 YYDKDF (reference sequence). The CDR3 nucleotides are TGTGCCACCAGCAGAGACCCCGGCGGAGGAGGAGAGACCCAGTACTTC. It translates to CATSRDPGGGGETQYF.

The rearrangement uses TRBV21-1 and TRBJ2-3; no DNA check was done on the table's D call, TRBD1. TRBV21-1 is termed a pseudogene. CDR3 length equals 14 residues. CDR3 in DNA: TGTGCCAGCAGCAATTACAGGAGCACAGATACGCAGTATTTT. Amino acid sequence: CASSNYRSTDTQYF.

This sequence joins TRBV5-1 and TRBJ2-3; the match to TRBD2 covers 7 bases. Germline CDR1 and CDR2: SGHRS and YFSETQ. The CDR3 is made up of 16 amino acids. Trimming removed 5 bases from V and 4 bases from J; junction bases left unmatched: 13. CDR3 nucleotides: TGCGCCAGCAGAGAACGGCCCGCGGGGGTTGCAGATACGCAGTATTTT. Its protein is CASRERPAGVADTQYF.

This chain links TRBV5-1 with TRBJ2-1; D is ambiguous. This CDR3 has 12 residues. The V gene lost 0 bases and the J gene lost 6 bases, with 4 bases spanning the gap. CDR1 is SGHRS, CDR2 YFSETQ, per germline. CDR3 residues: CASSLASNEQFF. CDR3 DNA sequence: TGCGCCAGCAGCTTGGCCTCCAATGAGCAGTTCTTC.

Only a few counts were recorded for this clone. CDR3 sequence: CASTRAPALGYTF. DNA for the CDR3: TGCGCCAGCACGAGGGCCCCGGCCCTAGGCTACACCTTC. The chain couples TRBV5-1 to TRBJ1-2; no reliable D call. The CDR3 loop spans 13 amino acids. The ends were cut back, 6 bases at V and 8 bases at J, with 17 bases in the middle. Germline values: CDR1 SGHRS, CDR2 YFSETQ.

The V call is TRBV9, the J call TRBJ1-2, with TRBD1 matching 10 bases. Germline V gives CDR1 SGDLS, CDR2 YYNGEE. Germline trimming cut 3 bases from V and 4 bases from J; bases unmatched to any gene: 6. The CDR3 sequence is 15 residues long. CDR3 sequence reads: CASSEEGQGTYGYTF. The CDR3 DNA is TGTGCCAGCAGCGAGGAGGGACAGGGGACCTATGGCTACACCTTC.